This T cell receptor beta chain was observed in a study of blood T cell repertoires in COVID-19 (dated by TCRdb to the early 2020s). Turning to the overall study: The collaborator samples originated in the United States, Italy and Spain and spanned the acute and convalescent phases of COVID-19. The prospective study material was composed of cDNA or gDNA derived from T cells, B-cell-depleted T cells, or PBMCs. Deeply sampled blood TCRbeta repertoires from subjects exposed to, actively infected with, or recovered from COVID-19 were included in the dataset. The repertoires were released in a freely available public database intended as a resource for research on the immune response to SARS-CoV-2. The samples were drawn from the first 160 participants of the ongoing ImmuneRACE study and from 1,254 subjects provided by 6 global collaborators. A de-identified subject ID, COVID-19 status, age in years and sex were almost always included in the sample metadata. Where available, HLA class I and class II types were taken from metadata supplied by the sample provider and were not determined by assay-based typing. The research as a whole found: The amount of clinical and demographic metadata varied by source and participant and was provided uncurated.

One collaborating source in Seattle enrolled patients while the patients were actively infected and followed the patients over time throughout the course of disease. The collaborating institutions used their own protocols to collect whole blood in K2EDTA tubes. For TCRbeta analysis, collaborators shipped samples as frozen whole blood, isolated PBMCs, or DNA extracted from either of those sample types. This clone was detected only a few times. Its antigen target is currently unknown. Nothing much larger sits one base from this clone, and base qualities are not available. The immunoSEQ Assay, a bias-controlled multiplex PCR, was used to amplify TCRbeta CDR3 regions from genomic DNA. The paper's processing steps were these. The number of nucleated cells in each sample was estimated by amplification of reference gene primers within the assay. To quantify the absolute abundance of each unique TCRbeta CDR3 rearrangement, sequence reads were collapsed and filtered. Productive Simpson clonality was computed per sample as the square root of Simpson's diversity index over productive rearrangements. This immuneACCESS table, as held by TCRdb, lists in-frame sequences with V and J called but not all clones. Of the missing ones, under half trace to an unresolved V gene in checked studies; the others have no known cause. Clone size and V and J calls were adopted from that table, with D and trimming inferred from the DNA. The sample table holds just over 250,000 clones, of which over 80% were seen once. The ten largest clones take up 10% of the sample.

V gives up 11 bases and J gives up 6 bases, and the segment between their germline ends measures 25 bases. Looking up the germline V gene yields CDR1 ENHRY and CDR2 SYGVKD. Inclusive of the bounding cysteine and phenylalanine, the CDR3 is 16 residues long. CDR3 DNA is the only sequence kept; it has 48 bases, read in frame from the first base. This chain joins TRBV10-3 to TRBJ2-2; no D segment can be confidently identified. Sequenced material: peripheral blood. This TCR was sampled from a woman aged 70-85 years with COVID-19, enrolled during active disease. In nucleotides, the sequence is TGTGCCTCGAAATCCACTACTCCGTTTATCTCCGGGGAGCTGTTTTTT. The translation is CASKSTTPFISGELFF.